This is a list of T cell receptor beta chains from one sample in a study of blood T cell repertoires in COVID-19. Clones were sequenced by immunoSEQ multiplex PCR, and TCRdb holds only the in-frame ones, with some missing. The table has around 48,000 clones, roughly nine tenths seen once. Input material: peripheral blood. The receptors were sampled from a man aged 55 to 70 with active or convalescent COVID-19. Both conserved end residues are part of each CDR3. Fields, in order: J gene, V gene, CDR3 length, CDR3 protein.

J gene: TRBJ2-3
V gene: TRBV7-9
CDR3 length: 15
CDR3 protein: CASTLAGDSTDTQYF

J gene: TRBJ1-2
V gene: TRBV9
CDR3 length: 15
CDR3 protein: CASSVESGRGYGYTF

J gene: TRBJ2-3
V gene: TRBV19
CDR3 length: 14
CDR3 protein: CATTEVQGTDTQYF

J gene: TRBJ1-2
V gene: TRBV28
CDR3 length: 17
CDR3 protein: CASSPLGGGEFNYGYTF

J gene: TRBJ2-2
V gene: TRBV4-1
CDR3 length: 16
CDR3 protein: CASSQDTGQGFGELFF

J gene: TRBJ1-2
V gene: TRBV7-6
CDR3 length: 15
CDR3 protein: CASSSDRVGNYGYTF

J gene: TRBJ1-1
V gene: TRBV10-2
CDR3 length: 12
CDR3 protein: CASSQGQEEAFF

J gene: TRBJ1-2
V gene: TRBV28
CDR3 length: 14
CDR3 protein: CASSLGQGVHGYTF

J gene: TRBJ1-2
V gene: TRBV27
CDR3 length: 16
CDR3 protein: CASSSDTHGTNYGYTF

J gene: TRBJ1-5
V gene: TRBV19
CDR3 length: 14
CDR3 protein: CASSSQQSNQPQHF

J gene: TRBJ2-1
V gene: TRBV18
CDR3 length: 15
CDR3 protein: CASSPSGTSKIEQFF

J gene: TRBJ2-3
V gene: TRBV18
CDR3 length: 16
CDR3 protein: CASSDPAGGLNAAQYF

J gene: TRBJ1-4
V gene: TRBV15
CDR3 length: 13
CDR3 protein: CATSRGRVEKLFF

J gene: TRBJ2-7
V gene: TRBV20-1
CDR3 length: 11
CDR3 protein: CSAPDNYEQYF

J gene: TRBJ1-3
V gene: TRBV4-2
CDR3 length: 16
CDR3 protein: CASSQDRTNSGNTIYF

J gene: TRBJ2-7
V gene: TRBV7-2
CDR3 length: 14
CDR3 protein: CASSDKRSGGEQYF

J gene: TRBJ1-6
V gene: TRBV19
CDR3 length: 12
CDR3 protein: CASSIGGAPLHF

J gene: TRBJ1-2
V gene: TRBV6-5
CDR3 length: 14
CDR3 protein: CASSSTTGAGGYTF

J gene: TRBJ1-1
V gene: TRBV6-5
CDR3 length: 12
CDR3 protein: CASSYGGTEAFF

J gene: TRBJ2-7
V gene: TRBV7-8
CDR3 length: 15
CDR3 protein: CASSSRWAGPYEQYF

J gene: TRBJ2-1
V gene: TRBV3-1/TRBV3-2
CDR3 length: 16
CDR3 protein: CASSHNALSSYNEQFF

J gene: TRBJ1-2
V gene: TRBV6-1
CDR3 length: 14
CDR3 protein: CASSEGGVDYGYTF

J gene: TRBJ1-4
V gene: TRBV5-6
CDR3 length: 14
CDR3 protein: CASSLTGRNEKLFF

J gene: TRBJ2-2
V gene: TRBV19
CDR3 length: 14
CDR3 protein: CASIGQGNTGELFF

J gene: TRBJ2-3
V gene: TRBV10-3
CDR3 length: 14
CDR3 protein: CAISATGVADTQYF

J gene: TRBJ1-2
V gene: TRBV5-4
CDR3 length: 16
CDR3 protein: CASSANRGEIKYGYTF

J gene: TRBJ1-6
V gene: TRBV7-3
CDR3 length: 13
CDR3 protein: CASSSRQDSPLHF

J gene: TRBJ1-6
V gene: TRBV14
CDR3 length: 12
CDR3 protein: CASSQDRSLLHF

J gene: TRBJ2-1
V gene: TRBV9
CDR3 length: 13
CDR3 protein: CASAQGAYNEQFF

J gene: TRBJ1-6
V gene: TRBV5-1
CDR3 length: 17
CDR3 protein: CASSLERGGGYNSPLHF

J gene: TRBJ1-6
V gene: TRBV19
CDR3 length: 20
CDR3 protein: CASSFRPGTGVNSYNSPLHF

J gene: TRBJ1-2
V gene: TRBV7-9
CDR3 length: 13
CDR3 protein: CASSSDKNYGYTF

J gene: TRBJ2-4
V gene: TRBV30
CDR3 length: 14
CDR3 protein: CAWRDGLAKNIQYF

J gene: TRBJ1-3
V gene: TRBV24-1
CDR3 length: 19
CDR3 protein: CATSDRTQNPKTPGNTIYF

J gene: TRBJ2-7
V gene: TRBV6-5
CDR3 length: 14
CDR3 protein: CASHRGGETHEQYF

J gene: TRBJ1-3
V gene: TRBV9
CDR3 length: 12
CDR3 protein: CASSRSGNTIYF

J gene: TRBJ1-1
V gene: TRBV6-5
CDR3 length: 14
CDR3 protein: CASSYRDRAAEAFF

J gene: TRBJ1-2
V gene: TRBV18
CDR3 length: 15
CDR3 protein: CASSPPQGTFNGYTF

J gene: TRBJ1-3
V gene: TRBV6-5
CDR3 length: 13
CDR3 protein: CASSYYGGNTIYF

J gene: TRBJ2-7
V gene: TRBV18
CDR3 length: 15
CDR3 protein: CASSPREGSSYEQYF

J gene: TRBJ2-3
V gene: TRBV24-1
CDR3 length: 16
CDR3 protein: CATSDPSSGGSDTQYF

J gene: TRBJ2-7
V gene: TRBV18
CDR3 length: 16
CDR3 protein: CASSPPEGLAVYEQYF

J gene: TRBJ2-1
V gene: TRBV13
CDR3 length: 15
CDR3 protein: CASSSLRGGAGEQFF

J gene: TRBJ1-2
V gene: TRBV19
CDR3 length: 15
CDR3 protein: CASRSRTGGNYGYTF

J gene: TRBJ1-4
V gene: TRBV5-6
CDR3 length: 16
CDR3 protein: CASSLVGAGGNEKLFF

J gene: TRBJ2-7
V gene: TRBV11-3
CDR3 length: 17
CDR3 protein: CASSSSWGTGGNPEQYF

J gene: TRBJ2-5
V gene: TRBV10-3
CDR3 length: 15
CDR3 protein: CATAGTSGAQETQYF

J gene: TRBJ2-7
V gene: TRBV5-5
CDR3 length: 16
CDR3 protein: CASSFGVAGLTYEQYF

J gene: TRBJ2-7
V gene: TRBV7-9
CDR3 length: 15
CDR3 protein: CASSPSGFLSYEQYF